The source of this TCR delta chain is a study of DNA immune sequencing with unique molecular identifiers. Study background: Genomic DNA came from γδ T cells magnetically enriched from buffy coats. γδ T cells were sorted from PBMC by fluorescence-activated cell sorting.

Genomic DNA underwent 32-plex PCR targeting all 8 TRDV and 4 TRDJ genes. The library had 12-nucleotide UMIs introduced over roughly 3 barcoding cycles, then a second adapter PCR. TCRdb fed the multiplex PCR reads to CATT. The table lists around 1,900 delta-chain clones, about 19% of them singletons. Study conclusions and caveats: Healthy donor TRD clonotypes most often used TRDV2 joined to TRDJ1. In several healthy donors, top 5 TRD clonotypes exceeded half of productive molecules.

This clone counts as medium-sized. Antigen unknown. Looked up from germline, CDR1 is GEAIGNYY and CDR2 is EKD. V was clipped by 1 base and J by 0 bases, with 8 bases between them. The CDR3 contains 14 residues. This chain uses TRDV2 with TRDJ1; no clear D. This TCR derives from a human donor in good health. What was sequenced was gamma-delta T cells from PBMCs. The CDR3 is CACDTLLNTDKLIF. DNA for the CDR3: TGTGCCTGTGACACATTACTCAACACCGATAAACTCATCTTT.